These 4 T cell receptor beta chains were all obtained from the same sample, sequenced in a study of blood T cell repertoires in COVID-19. Repertoires were generated with immunoSEQ multiplex PCR, while TCRdb's copy carries only in-frame clones and drops some. The data hold under 350,000 clones, with around 89% observed a single time. Sequencing was done on a sample of peripheral blood. Every receptor here comes from a man aged 35 to 55 with acute or convalescent COVID-19.

The chain carries TRBV7-9 and TRBJ2-1; D is unresolved. Germline lookup yields CDR1 SEHNR and CDR2 FQNEAQ (reference sequence). This CDR3 is built from 11 residues. The V and J ends lost 8 bases and 6 bases respectively, with 8 bases between them. The CDR3 reads CASRGINEQFF. The CDR3 coding sequence is TGTGCCAGCCGAGGCATCAATGAGCAGTTCTTC.

This chain connects TRBV30 to TRBJ1-2; D unclear. Germline CDR1 reads GTSNPN; CDR2 reads SVGIG (reference sequence). The V end lost 1 base, the J end lost 4 bases, and 7 bases lay between the germline ends. This CDR3 spans 12 amino acids. The CDR3 loop is CAWSDNSYGYTF. In DNA form, the CDR3 reads TGTGCCTGGAGTGATAACAGCTATGGCTACACCTTC.

J is TRBJ1-2 and V is TRBV14; D unresolved. Trimming left V 4 bases short and J 8 bases short, with 14 bases between. Per the germline V gene, CDR1 is SGHDN and CDR2 is FVKESK. CDR3 length: 13 amino acids. The CDR3 is CASSPNWSGGYTF. CDR3 nucleotides: TGTGCCAGCAGCCCTAATTGGTCCGGGGGCTACACCTTC.

J is TRBJ1-5 and V is TRBV27, with 7 bases aligning to TRBD1. Germline V gene sequence: CDR1 MNHEY, CDR2 SMNVEV (reference sequence). The CDR3 loop spans 15 amino acids. Trimming cost V 5 bases and J 9 bases; bases outside gene matches: 13. The CDR3 protein is CASSPTGNGAGPQHF. CDR3 coding DNA: TGTGCCAGCAGTCCGACAGGGAATGGGGCAGGGCCCCAGCATTTT.